The 20 T cell receptor beta chains below all came from one sample that was sequenced in a study of PD-L1 blockade in urothelial cancer (TCRdb year 2017). The library was generated by the immunoSEQ multiplex PCR assay. TCRdb obtained this table from immuneACCESS and retained in-frame rearrangements with V and J assigned. These tables miss some clones; where compared with another copy, unresolved V genes account for less than half of the shortfall, and the remainder is unexplained. This sample gives roughly 25,000 clones in total; 84% of them show up just once. The biggest ten clones account for 8% to 10% of the sample. The sample here was PBMCs, taken around atezolizumab (anti-PD-L1) treatment. These receptors all stem from a man between 65 and 85 years old with urothelial cancer.

The CDR3 here is CASSLGGAGAIYGYTF. Written as DNA, the CDR3 is TGTGCCAGCAGCTTAGGAGGGGCAGGGGCTATCTATGGCTACACCTTC. This chain links TRBV7-9 with TRBJ1-2, with a tentative D call TRBD1 (6 bases). The ends were cut back, 1 base at V and 4 bases at J, with 16 bases in the middle. The length of the CDR3 is 16 residues. Germline V gene sequence: CDR1 SEHNR, CDR2 FQNEAQ (reference sequence).

The CDR3 sequence is CASSLSGSRGTDTQYF. As DNA, the CDR3 is TGTGCCAGCAGTCTAAGCGGGAGTAGAGGCACAGATACGCAGTATTTT. The chain uses TRBV27 and TRBJ2-3; the match to TRBD2 covers 8 bases. This CDR3 is built from 16 residues. Germline V gene data show CDR1 as MNHEY and CDR2 as SMNVEV (reference sequence). After removal of 5 bases from V and 1 base from J, the junction contained 8 bases not matched to a gene.

The CDR3 nucleotides read TGTGCCAGCAGCGAGGGCAGCGGAAAGGACAAACTGTTTTTT. Encoded protein: CASSEGSGKDKLFF. The chain carries TRBV9 and TRBJ1-4; unclear D gene. The V and J ends lost 3 bases and 11 bases respectively, with 17 bases between them. CDR3 length: 14 amino acids. CDR1 and CDR2 (germline): SGDLS, YYNGEE.

This sequence joins TRBV27 and TRBJ1-5; D remains unclear. The CDR3 consists of 15 residues. Germline CDR1 reads MNHEY; CDR2 reads SMNVEV (reference sequence). Trimming pared 6 bases from V and 1 base from J, leaving 13 bases between. DNA of the CDR3: TGTGCCAGCAGCCACTTCGGGGAGAGCAATCAGCCCCAGCATTTT. This sequence encodes CASSHFGESNQPQHF.

The chain employs TRBV5-4 and TRBJ1-3, with 8 bases that match TRBD1. Germline CDR1 and CDR2: SGHNT and YYREEE (reference sequence). The J segment lost 0 bases and the V segment lost 5 bases, leaving 4 bases of the junction unmatched. The CDR3 totals 15 residues. CDR3 DNA: TGTGCCAGCAGTCCCACAGGGGGCTCTGGAAACACCATATATTTT. Its protein is CASSPTGGSGNTIYF.

The rearrangement uses TRBV6-1 and TRBJ1-1; a weak D match, TRBD1 (5 bases). The V end lost 2 bases, the J end lost 1 base, and 8 bases lay between the germline ends. Per the germline V gene, CDR1 is MNHNS and CDR2 is SASEGT. The CDR3 sequence is 14 residues long. CDR3 bases: TGTGCCAGCAGTGAAACGGGGGGGAACACTGAAGCTTTCTTT. As protein: CASSETGGNTEAFF.

J is TRBJ1-1 and V is TRBV7-9; D is ambiguous. Germline assignment: CDR1 SEHNR and CDR2 FQNEAQ (reference sequence). This CDR3 has 14 residues. V was clipped by 6 bases and J by 1 base, with 12 bases between them. In DNA, the CDR3 is TGTGCCAGCAGGGTCTTAGGGAGGAACACTGAAGCTTTCTTT. Its protein is CASRVLGRNTEAFF.

The chain combines TRBV29-1 with TRBJ1-2; tentatively, D is TRBD1 (5 bases). Deletions cut 4 bases from V and 6 bases from J, with 15 bases between. This CDR3 region has 13 residues. Germline loops: CDR1 SQVTM, CDR2 ANQGSEA. The CDR3 DNA is TGCAGCGTTGGAGTAGCAGGGTTCGATGGCTACACCTTC. This gives the protein CSVGVAGFDGYTF. The whole variable domain, remainder taken from reference TRBV29-1 and TRBJ1-2, is SAVISQKPSRDICQRGTSLTIQCQVDSQVTMMFWYRQQPGQSLTLIATANQGSEATYESGFVIDKFPISRPNLTFSTLTVSNMSPEDSSIYLCSVGVAGFDGYTFGSGTRLTVV.

V usage is TRBV5-1 and J usage is TRBJ1-1, with TRBD1 matching over 8 bases. V dropped 2 bases and J dropped 4; count of bases not matched to a gene: 10. The CDR3 consists of 16 residues. Germline assignment: CDR1 SGHRS and CDR2 YFSETQ. Written as DNA, the CDR3 is TGCGCCAGCAGCTTCGGGACAGGACCCAGAACCACTGAAGCTTTCTTT. Amino acids: CASSFGTGPRTTEAFF. Using reference TRBV5-1 and TRBJ1-1 for the parts outside the CDR3, the full variable domain is KAGVTQTPRYLIKTRGQQVTLSCSPISGHRSVSWYQQTPGQGLQFLFEYFSETQRNKGNFPGRFSGRQFSNSRSEMNVSTLELGDSALYLCASSFGTGPRTTEAFFGQGTRLTVV.

This chain uses TRBV2 with TRBJ2-5; D possibly corresponds to TRBD2 (7 bases). The CDR3 contains 14 residues. Trimming removed 5 bases from V and 5 bases from J, with 15 bases in between. Germline values: CDR1 SNHLY, CDR2 FYNNEI. This CDR3 is CASSYRVRGETQYF. The CDR3 bases are TGTGCCAGCAGTTACAGGGTGCGGGGGGAGACCCAGTACTTC. Together with reference TRBV2 and TRBJ2-5, the CDR3 gives the full variable domain: EPEVTQTPSHQVTQMGQEVILRCVPISNHLYFYWYRQILGQKVEFLVSFYNNEISEKSEIFDDQFSVERPDGSNFTLKIRSTKLEDSAMYFCASSYRVRGETQYFGPGTRLLVL.

The chain links TRBV9 to TRBJ2-5, with D perhaps TRBD2 (6 bases). Germline V gives CDR1 SGDLS, CDR2 YYNGEE. V was pared by 4 bases and J by 7 bases, with 20 bases between. The CDR3 loop spans 15 amino acids. For the CDR3, the DNA is TGTGCCAGCAGCCCCCTTCTAGGAGGGGCGGGGACCCAGTACTTC. It specifies CASSPLLGGAGTQYF.

The genes are TRBV6-1 and TRBJ1-4, with D possibly being TRBD1 (5 bases). The CDR3 sequence is 16 residues long. The V end was cut by 0 bases, the J end by 5 bases, with 13 bases between. CDR1 and CDR2 (germline): MNHNS, SASEGT. The CDR3 sequence is CASSEARRGRNEKLFF. Written as DNA, the CDR3 is TGTGCCAGCAGTGAAGCAAGGAGGGGCAGGAATGAAAAACTGTTTTTT.

The chain employs TRBV29-1 and TRBJ1-2; 10 nucleotides line up with TRBD1. The V segment lost 4 bases and the J segment 5 bases; nucleotides outside the gene matches: 10. This CDR3 comprises 15 residues. Per the germline V gene, CDR1 is SQVTM and CDR2 is ANQGSEA. The CDR3 loop reads CSVVLWTGGWYGYTF. In DNA, the CDR3 is TGCAGCGTTGTTTTGTGGACAGGGGGTTGGTATGGCTACACCTTC. Looking up the rest from reference TRBV29-1 and TRBJ1-2 gives the full variable domain: SAVISQKPSRDICQRGTSLTIQCQVDSQVTMMFWYRQQPGQSLTLIATANQGSEATYESGFVIDKFPISRPNLTFSTLTVSNMSPEDSSIYLCSVVLWTGGWYGYTFGSGTRLTVV.

V usage is TRBV15 and J usage is TRBJ2-3; weak D call: TRBD2 (6 bases). The CDR3 sequence is 19 residues long. With 3 bases removed from V and 2 bases from J, the gap between germline ends came to 24 bases. CDR1 and CDR2 from the germline V gene are LNHNV and YYDKDF (reference sequence). Written as DNA, the CDR3 is TGTGCCACCAGCAGCGCCCTGGGGCTAGCCGGGGGTGACACAGATACGCAGTATTTT. It yields the protein CATSSALGLAGGDTDTQYF. Using reference TRBV15 and TRBJ2-3 for the parts outside the CDR3, the full variable domain is DAMVIQNPRYQVTQFGKPVTLSCSQTLNHNVMYWYQQKSSQAPKLLFHYYDKDFNNEADTPDNFQSRRPNTSFCFLDIRSPGLGDTAMYLCATSSALGLAGGDTDTQYFGPGTRLTVL.

The chain joins TRBV5-1 to TRBJ1-2; D might be TRBD1 (5 bases). Germline V gene sequence: CDR1 SGHRS, CDR2 YFSETQ. The CDR3 contains 13 residues. V lost 2 bases and J lost 3, with 8 bases in between. The CDR3 protein is CASSFGGDYGYTF. The DNA of the CDR3 is TGCGCCAGCAGCTTCGGGGGGGACTATGGCTACACCTTC.

V gene TRBV29-1 combines with J gene TRBJ2-3; a weak D match, TRBD1 (6 bases). Trimming left V 5 bases short and J 3 bases short, with 15 bases between. CDR1 is SQVTM and CDR2 is ANQGSEA in the germline V gene. This CDR3 contains 14 residues. CDR3 DNA: TGCAGCGTTCGAAGGGGGATTGGGACAGATACGCAGTATTTT. Translating gives CSVRRGIGTDTQYF.

The rearrangement links TRBV19 to TRBJ1-1; 7 positions agree with TRBD1. CDR3 length: 17 amino acids. CDR1 LNHDA and CDR2 SQIVND come from the germline V gene (reference sequence). V shed 3 bases and J 3 bases; nucleotides not matched to a gene: 13. The CDR3 protein is CASSIGQGGARYTEAFF. The CDR3 DNA reads as TGTGCCAGTAGTATTGGTCAGGGGGGTGCGAGGTACACTGAAGCTTTCTTT.

The chain joins TRBV5-1 to TRBJ1-4, with 7 nucleotides matching TRBD1. This CDR3 contains 17 residues. The ends lost 4 bases at V and 7 bases at J; junction bases unmatched: 16. Germline loops: CDR1 SGHRS, CDR2 YFSETQ. Written as DNA, the CDR3 is TGCGCCAGCAGCGTTGGGGCTCTACAGGGGTTGGGTGAAAAACTGTTTTTT. Translating gives CASSVGALQGLGEKLFF.

The DNA of the CDR3 is TGTGCCAGCAGCCCCGGGGATCCCGTCAGGTGGGGTATCCACGAGCAGTACTTC. Protein product: CASSPGDPVRWGIHEQYF. This chain uses TRBV11-2 with TRBJ2-7; maybe TRBD2 (5 bases). V dropped 5 bases and J dropped 5 bases, with 28 bases sitting between them. CDR1 is SGHAT, CDR2 FQNNGV, per germline. The CDR3 has 18 residues.

This chain connects TRBV7-9 to TRBJ2-7; 11 bases fit TRBD1. Per germline, CDR1 SEHNR and CDR2 FQNEAQ (reference sequence). The trim removed 8 bases at V and 4 bases at J, leaving 7 bases unmatched. The CDR3 is 14 residues long. CDR3 loop: CASSRTGGAYEQYF. The CDR3 DNA reads TGTGCCAGCTCTCGGACAGGGGGCGCTTACGAGCAGTACTTC.